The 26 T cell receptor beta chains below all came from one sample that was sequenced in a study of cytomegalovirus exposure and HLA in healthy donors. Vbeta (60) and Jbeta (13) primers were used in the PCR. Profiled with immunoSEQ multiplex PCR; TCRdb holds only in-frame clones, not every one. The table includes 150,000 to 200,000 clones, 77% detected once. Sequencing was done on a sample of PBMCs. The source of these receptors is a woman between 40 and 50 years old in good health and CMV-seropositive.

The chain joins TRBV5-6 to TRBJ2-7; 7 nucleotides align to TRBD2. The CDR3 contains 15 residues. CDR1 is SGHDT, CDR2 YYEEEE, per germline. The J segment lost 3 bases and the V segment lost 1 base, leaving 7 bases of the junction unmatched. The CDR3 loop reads CASSLFGEGRYEQYF. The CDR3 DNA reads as TGTGCCAGCAGCTTGTTTGGGGAGGGCCGCTACGAGCAGTACTTC.

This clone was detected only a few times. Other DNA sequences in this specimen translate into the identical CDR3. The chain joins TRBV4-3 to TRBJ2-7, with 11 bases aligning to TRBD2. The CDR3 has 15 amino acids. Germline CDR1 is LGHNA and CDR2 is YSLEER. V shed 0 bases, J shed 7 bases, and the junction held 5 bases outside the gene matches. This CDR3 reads CASSQDPIAGGEQYF. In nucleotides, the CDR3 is TGCGCCAGCAGCCAAGATCCGATAGCGGGGGGGGAGCAGTACTTC.

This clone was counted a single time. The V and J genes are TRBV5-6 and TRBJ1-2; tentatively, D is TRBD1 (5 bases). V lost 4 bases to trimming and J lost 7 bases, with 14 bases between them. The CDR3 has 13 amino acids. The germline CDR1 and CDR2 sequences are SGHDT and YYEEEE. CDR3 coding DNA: TGTGCCAGCAGCCTTAATCAGGGTCCTGGCTACACCTTC. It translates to CASSLNQGPGYTF.

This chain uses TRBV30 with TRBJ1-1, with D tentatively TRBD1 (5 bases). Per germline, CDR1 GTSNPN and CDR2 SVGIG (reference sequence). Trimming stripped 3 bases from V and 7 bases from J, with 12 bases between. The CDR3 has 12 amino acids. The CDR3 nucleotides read TGTGCCTGGAGGGTCCGGCAGGGTGAAGCTTTCTTT. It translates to CAWRVRQGEAFF.

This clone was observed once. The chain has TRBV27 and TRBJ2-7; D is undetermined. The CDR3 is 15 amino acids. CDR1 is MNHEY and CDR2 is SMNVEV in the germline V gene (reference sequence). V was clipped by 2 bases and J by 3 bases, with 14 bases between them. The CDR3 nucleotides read TGTGCCAGCAGTTTAAGCCTTACTGAATACTACGAGCAGTACTTC. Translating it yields CASSLSLTEYYEQYF.

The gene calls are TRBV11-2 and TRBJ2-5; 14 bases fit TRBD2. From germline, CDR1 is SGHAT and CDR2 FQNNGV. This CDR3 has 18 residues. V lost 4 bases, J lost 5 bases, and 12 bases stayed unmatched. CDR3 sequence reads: CASSSGTSGRLSGETQYF. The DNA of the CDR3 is TGTGCCAGCAGCTCCGGGACTAGCGGGAGACTTTCTGGGGAGACCCAGTACTTC.

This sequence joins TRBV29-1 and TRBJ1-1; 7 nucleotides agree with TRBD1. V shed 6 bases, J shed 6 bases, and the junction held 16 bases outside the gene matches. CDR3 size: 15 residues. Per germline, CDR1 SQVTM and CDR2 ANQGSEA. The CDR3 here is CSVNYVQGSFPEAFF. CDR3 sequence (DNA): TGCAGCGTGAACTACGTACAGGGGAGTTTCCCTGAAGCTTTCTTT.

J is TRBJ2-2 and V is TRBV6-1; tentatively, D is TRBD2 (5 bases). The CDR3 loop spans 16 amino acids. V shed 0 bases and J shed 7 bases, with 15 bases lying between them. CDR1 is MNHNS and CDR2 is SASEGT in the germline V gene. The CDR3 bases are TGTGCCAGCAGTGAAGCGCTGTCGGGGTACGGCGGGGAGCTGTTTTTT. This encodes CASSEALSGYGGELFF.

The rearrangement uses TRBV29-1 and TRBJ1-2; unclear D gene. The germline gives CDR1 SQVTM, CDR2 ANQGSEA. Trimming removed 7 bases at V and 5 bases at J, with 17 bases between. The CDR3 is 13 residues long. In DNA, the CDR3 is TGCAGCGCCGCGGTCGGGGAACGGTATGGCTACACCTTC. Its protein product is CSAAVGERYGYTF.

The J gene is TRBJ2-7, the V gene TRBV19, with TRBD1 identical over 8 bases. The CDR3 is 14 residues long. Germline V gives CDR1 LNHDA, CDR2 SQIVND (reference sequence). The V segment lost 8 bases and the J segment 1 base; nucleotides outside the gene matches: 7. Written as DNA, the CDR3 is TGTGCCAGTGGTACGACAGGGGCATCCTACGAGCAGTACTTC. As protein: CASGTTGASYEQYF.

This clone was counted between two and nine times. CDR3 nucleotides: TGTGCCAGTAGTCCCCGAGGGACAGAGAACACTGAAGCTTTCTTT. It yields the protein CASSPRGTENTEAFF. The rearrangement joins TRBV19 to TRBJ1-1; TRBD1 agrees at 7 bases. From germline, CDR1 is LNHDA and CDR2 SQIVND (reference sequence). The CDR3 consists of 15 residues. With 5 bases clipped from V and 1 base from J, the junction kept 7 bases outside the gene matches.

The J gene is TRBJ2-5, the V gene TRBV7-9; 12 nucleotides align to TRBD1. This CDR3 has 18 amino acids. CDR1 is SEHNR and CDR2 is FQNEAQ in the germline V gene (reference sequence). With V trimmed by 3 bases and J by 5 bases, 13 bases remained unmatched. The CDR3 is CASSFRGTGGEKTETQYF. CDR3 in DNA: TGTGCCAGCAGCTTCAGAGGGACAGGGGGCGAGAAGACGGAGACCCAGTACTTC.

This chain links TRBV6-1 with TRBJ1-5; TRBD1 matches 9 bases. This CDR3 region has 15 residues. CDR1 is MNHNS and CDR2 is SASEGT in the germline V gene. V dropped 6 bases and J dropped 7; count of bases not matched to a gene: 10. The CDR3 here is CASRETGTGIQPQHF. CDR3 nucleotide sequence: TGTGCCAGCAGGGAAACCGGGACAGGGATACAGCCCCAGCATTTT.

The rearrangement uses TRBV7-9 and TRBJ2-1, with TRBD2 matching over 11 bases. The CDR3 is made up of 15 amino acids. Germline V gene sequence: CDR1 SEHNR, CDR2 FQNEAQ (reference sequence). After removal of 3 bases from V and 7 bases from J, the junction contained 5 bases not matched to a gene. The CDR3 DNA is TGTGCCAGCAGCTTCACTAGCGGGAGTACGAATGAGCAGTTCTTC. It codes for CASSFTSGSTNEQFF. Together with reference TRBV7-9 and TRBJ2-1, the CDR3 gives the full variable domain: DTGVSQNPRHKITKRGQNVTFRCDPISEHNRLYWYRQTLGQGPEFLTYFQNEAQLEKSRLLSDRFSAERPKGSFSTLEIQRTEQGDSAMYLCASSFTSGSTNEQFFGPGTRLTVL.

The CDR3 spells CASSLVYPSETQYF. The CDR3 DNA is TGTGCCAGCAGCTTAGTGTATCCGTCAGAGACCCAGTACTTC. The rearrangement links TRBV11-2 to TRBJ2-5; no firm D call. The CDR3 has 14 residues. The germline gives CDR1 SGHAT, CDR2 FQNNGV. With 1 base removed from V and 4 bases from J, the gap between germline ends came to 10 bases.

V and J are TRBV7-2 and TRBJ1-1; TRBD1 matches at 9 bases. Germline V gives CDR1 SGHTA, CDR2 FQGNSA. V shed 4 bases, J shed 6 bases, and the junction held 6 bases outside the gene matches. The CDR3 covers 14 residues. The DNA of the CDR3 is TGTGCCAGCAGCTCGGGACAGGGAAGGGCTGAAGCTTTCTTT. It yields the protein CASSSGQGRAEAFF.

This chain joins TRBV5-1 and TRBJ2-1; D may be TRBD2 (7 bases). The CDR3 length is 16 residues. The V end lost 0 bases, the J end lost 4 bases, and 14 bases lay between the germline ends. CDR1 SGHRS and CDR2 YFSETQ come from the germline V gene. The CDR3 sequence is CASSLDRGGRYNEQFF. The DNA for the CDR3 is TGCGCCAGCAGCTTGGATAGGGGGGGCCGGTACAATGAGCAGTTCTTC.

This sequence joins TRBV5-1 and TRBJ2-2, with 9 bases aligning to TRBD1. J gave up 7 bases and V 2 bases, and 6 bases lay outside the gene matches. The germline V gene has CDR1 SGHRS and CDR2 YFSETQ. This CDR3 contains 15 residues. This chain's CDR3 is CASSLQGAAVGELFF. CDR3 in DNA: TGCGCCAGCAGCTTACAGGGGGCAGCTGTCGGGGAGCTGTTTTTT.

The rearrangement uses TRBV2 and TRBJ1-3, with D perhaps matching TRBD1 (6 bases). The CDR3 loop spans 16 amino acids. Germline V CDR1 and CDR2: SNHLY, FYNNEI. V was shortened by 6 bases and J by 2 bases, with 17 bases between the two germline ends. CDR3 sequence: CASRGDHRDPGNTIYF. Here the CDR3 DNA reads TGTGCCAGCAGGGGTGACCACAGGGACCCTGGAAACACCATATATTTT.

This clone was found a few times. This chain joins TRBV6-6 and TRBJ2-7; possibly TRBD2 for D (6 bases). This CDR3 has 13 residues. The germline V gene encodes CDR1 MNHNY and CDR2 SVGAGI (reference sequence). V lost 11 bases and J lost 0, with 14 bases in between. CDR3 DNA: TGTGCCTCGCGGACGGGGGACTCCTACGAGCAGTACTTC. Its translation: CASRTGDSYEQYF.

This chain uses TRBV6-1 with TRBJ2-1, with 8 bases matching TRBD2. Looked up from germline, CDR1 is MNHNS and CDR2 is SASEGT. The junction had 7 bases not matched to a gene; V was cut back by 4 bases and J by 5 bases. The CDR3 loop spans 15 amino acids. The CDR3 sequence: CASSVTGLGNNEQFF. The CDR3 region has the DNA TGTGCCAGCAGTGTAACGGGACTAGGTAACAATGAGCAGTTCTTC.

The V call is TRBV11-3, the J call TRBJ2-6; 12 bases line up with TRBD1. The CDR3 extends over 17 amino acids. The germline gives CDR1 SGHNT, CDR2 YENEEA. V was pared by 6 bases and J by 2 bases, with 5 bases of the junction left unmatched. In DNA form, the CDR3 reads TGTGCCAGCAGTTGGGGACAGGGGGCCCCTGGGGCCAACGTCCTGACTTTC. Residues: CASSWGQGAPGANVLTF.

In DNA, the CDR3 is TGCGCCAGCAGCTCGCAGGGAGGAGGCGGCTACACCTTC. This sequence encodes CASSSQGGGGYTF. The chain combines TRBV5-1 with TRBJ1-2; D is possibly TRBD1 (5 bases). Per germline, CDR1 SGHRS and CDR2 YFSETQ. This CDR3 has 13 amino acids. V lost 3 bases to trimming and J lost 8 bases, with 14 bases between them.

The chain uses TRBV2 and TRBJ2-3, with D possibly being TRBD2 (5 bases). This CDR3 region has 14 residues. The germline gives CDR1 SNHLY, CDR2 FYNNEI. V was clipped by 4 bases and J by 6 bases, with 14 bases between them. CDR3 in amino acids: CASSGRRTGDTQYF. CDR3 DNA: TGTGCCAGCAGTGGAAGACGAACGGGGGATACGCAGTATTTT. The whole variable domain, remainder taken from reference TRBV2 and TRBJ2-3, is EPEVTQTPSHQVTQMGQEVILRCVPISNHLYFYWYRQILGQKVEFLVSFYNNEISEKSEIFDDQFSVERPDGSNFTLKIRSTKLEDSAMYFCASSGRRTGDTQYFGPGTRLTVL.

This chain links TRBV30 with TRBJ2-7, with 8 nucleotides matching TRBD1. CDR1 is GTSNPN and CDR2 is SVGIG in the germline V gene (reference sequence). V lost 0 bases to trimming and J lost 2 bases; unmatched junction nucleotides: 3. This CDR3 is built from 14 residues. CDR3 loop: CAWSVQTGAYEQYF. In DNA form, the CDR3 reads TGTGCCTGGAGTGTACAGACAGGGGCCTACGAGCAGTACTTC.

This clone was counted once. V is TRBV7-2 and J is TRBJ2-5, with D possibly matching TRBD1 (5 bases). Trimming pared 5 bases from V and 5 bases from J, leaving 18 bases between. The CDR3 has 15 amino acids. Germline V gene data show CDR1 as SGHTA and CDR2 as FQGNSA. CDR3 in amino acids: CASSPRAGSWETQYF. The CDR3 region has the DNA TGTGCCAGCAGCCCAAGGGCAGGGTCTTGGGAGACCCAGTACTTC.